This section outlines one T cell receptor beta chain sequence together with its context. The antigen it binds to is not known. No base quality values were provided; no much bigger clone lies one nucleotide off. TCRbeta CDR3 regions were amplified from genomic DNA by means of the immunoSEQ Assay, a bias-controlled multiplex PCR. Concerning the study's data processing: Nucleated cell counts per sample were estimated from amplification of reference gene primers within the assay. To quantify the absolute abundance of each unique TCRbeta CDR3 rearrangement, sequence reads were collapsed and filtered. For each sample, productive Simpson clonality was calculated as the square root of Simpson's diversity index over productive rearrangements. The table comes from immuneACCESS by way of TCRdb, which keeps in-frame sequences with V and J called. Part of the clones is missing from these tables; in studies checked, under half for an unresolved V gene and the rest for unknown reasons. The V and J calls and clone size come from that table; D and trimming were worked out from the DNA. Across this sample there are some 140,000 clones, with about 80% seen only once. Of the sample, about 3% falls within the top ten clones.

The entry originates in a study of blood T cell repertoires in COVID-19 (dated by TCRdb to 2018 to 2020). Study-level background: Samples from collaborators originated in the United States, Italy and Spain and spanned both the acute and convalescent phases of COVID-19. The samples were drawn from the first 160 participants of the ongoing ImmuneRACE study and from about 1,200 subjects provided by 6 global collaborators. The repertoires were released in a freely available public database intended as a resource for research on the immune response to SARS-CoV-2. The prospective study material was composed of cDNA or gDNA derived from T cells, B-cell-depleted T cells, or PBMCs. Where available, HLA class I and class II types were obtained from metadata supplied by the sample provider rather than from assay-based typing. Sample metadata almost always included a de-identified subject ID, COVID-19 status, age in years and sex. Subjects who had been exposed to COVID-19, were actively infected with it, or had recovered from it provided the deeply sampled blood TCRbeta repertoires that made up the dataset. The investigation overall reported the following: The quantity of clinical and demographic metadata differed by source and by participant and was supplied without curation.

Collaborating institutions collected whole blood in K2EDTA tubes following their own protocols. Collaborator samples were shipped for TCRbeta analysis as frozen whole blood, isolated PBMCs, or DNA extracted from either sample type. From the cysteine up to the phenylalanine, the CDR3 has a length of 16 residues. The only DNA kept is the CDR3, 48 bases in frame from the first base. V loses 5 bases at its end and J loses 1 base; junction bases beyond the gene matches: 9. The germline V gene supplies CDR1 SGHTA and CDR2 FQGTGA. The sequence came from a woman older than 75 with acute or convalescent COVID-19. Sequenced input: peripheral blood. The V and J segments used are TRBV7-3 and TRBJ2-3; TRBD1 lines up with 7 middle nucleotides. The DNA sequence is TGTGCCAGCAGCCCCAGGGGGTATACGGGCACAGATACGCAGTATTTT. Its translation is CASSPRGYTGTDTQYF.